The present T cell receptor beta chain was sequenced within a study of technical replicates of blood from several donors. Trimming removed 5 bases from V and 7 bases from J; junction bases left unmatched: 11. Germline CDR1 and CDR2: SGHNT and YYREEE (reference sequence). CDR3 length: 15 residues. Measured with immunoSEQ multiplex PCR; TCRdb has only the in-frame clones, and not every one. The repertoire includes some 77,000 clones, approximately 86% of them detected once, and approximately 5% sits in the top ten. The material sequenced was PBMCs. The TCR originated in a human donor in good health. Some clones in this sample may be carry-over from other donors' samples. The chain carries TRBV5-4 and TRBJ2-4; 8 nucleotides agree with TRBD2. The DNA for the CDR3 is TGTGCCAGCAGACCCTCGGGGGGGCCGGTGAACATTCAGTACTTC. Protein sequence: CASRPSGGPVNIQYF.